Below are 11 T cell receptor beta chains sequenced from a single sample in a study of T cells in Graves' hyperthyroidism and ophthalmopathy. Amplified TCR beta CDR3 regions derived from RNA transcripts. With the HTBI primer set, the TCR CDR3 went through a first round of RT-PCR. TCRdb called the multiplex PCR reads again in MiXCR, with one record for every CDR3 protein. The table has around 490,000 distinct CDR3 sequences, 15% to 20% seen once. The sequencing sample was made of blood. The receptors stem from a man aged 35-49 years with Graves' ophthalmopathy.

This clonotype was detected many times. This chain links TRBV11-2 with TRBJ2-3; 12 bases agree with TRBD2. CDR1 and CDR2 (germline): SGHAT, FQNNGV. The V and J ends lost 5 bases and 7 bases, in that order; junction bases with no gene match: 10. The CDR3 covers 16 residues. The CDR3 here is CASSPQLAGGLNTQYF. In DNA form, the CDR3 reads TGTGCCAGCAGCCCCCAGCTAGCGGGGGGGTTGAATACGCAGTATTTT. Complete variable domain (other parts from reference TRBV11-2 and TRBJ2-3): EAGVAQSPRYKIIEKRQSVAFWCNPISGHATLYWYQQILGQGPKLLIQFQNNGVVDDSQLPKDRFSAERLKGVDSTLKIQPAKLEDSAVYLCASSPQLAGGLNTQYFGPGTRLTVL.

This clonotype was seen at least ten times. The gene calls are TRBV18 and TRBJ1-1, with 8 nucleotides matching TRBD1. Germline CDR1 reads KGHSH; CDR2 reads LQKENI. V lost 4 bases to trimming and J lost 5 bases; unmatched junction nucleotides: 3. The CDR3 covers 13 residues. CDR3 DNA sequence: TGTGCCAGCTCACGGGACAGGCAAACTGAAGCTTTCTTT. The encoded protein is CASSRDRQTEAFF. Complete variable domain (other parts from reference TRBV18 and TRBJ1-1): NAGVMQNPRHLVRRRGQEARLRCSPMKGHSHVYWYRQLPEEGLKFMVYLQKENIIDESGMPKERFSAEFPKEGPSILRIQQVVRGDSAAYFCASSRDRQTEAFFGQGTRLTVV.

This clonotype was seen many times. V and J are TRBV3-1 and TRBJ2-3; D unresolved. Trimming shortened V by 0 bases and J by 4 bases, and 8 bases separated the two germline ends. The CDR3 extends over 14 amino acids. CDR1 LGHDT and CDR2 YNNKEL come from the germline V gene (reference sequence). CDR3 in DNA: TGTGCCAGCAGCCAAGACGCCACCTCAGATACGCAGTATTTT. Protein: CASSQDATSDTQYF.

In its sample, this clonotype was seen many times. This chain connects TRBV5-1 to TRBJ1-2, with 7 bases lining up with TRBD1. The CDR3 loop spans 14 amino acids. V lost 0 bases and J lost 6; bases outside the gene matches: 5. Germline V gene lookup returns CDR1 SGHRS and CDR2 YFSETQ. In DNA, the CDR3 is TGCGCCAGCAGCTTGGTTAAGGGGGCAGATGGCTACACCTTC. Protein sequence: CASSLVKGADGYTF.

The rearrangement joins TRBV25-1 to TRBJ2-3; D possibly corresponds to TRBD1 (6 bases). V was trimmed by 3 bases and J by 8 bases, leaving 12 bases between them. The germline CDR1 and CDR2 sequences are MGHDK and SYGVNS. This CDR3 contains 13 residues. The CDR3 sequence: CASSESDRSTQYF. CDR3 coding DNA: TGTGCCAGCAGTGAGTCGGACAGAAGTACGCAGTATTTT.

This clonotype was recorded a few times. The V call is TRBV6-2 or TRBV6-3, the J call TRBJ1-5; 10 bases fit TRBD1. This CDR3 is 16 amino acids long. Germline trimming cut 7 bases from V and 2 bases from J; bases unmatched to any gene: 8. The V gene's germline CDR1 is MNHEY and CDR2 SVGEGT. CDR3 loop: CASTISGTGGNQPQHF. CDR3 nucleotides: TGTGCCAGCACTATTTCCGGGACAGGGGGCAATCAGCCCCAGCATTTT.

The J gene is TRBJ2-7, the V gene TRBV6-2 or TRBV6-3, with D perhaps TRBD1 (6 bases). Germline lookup yields CDR1 MNHEY and CDR2 SVGEGT. V lost 7 bases and J lost 3, with 19 bases in between. CDR3 length: 15 residues. DNA of the CDR3: TGTGCCAGCACTGACGGGACACTCGCCGGCTACGAGCAGTACTTC. It codes for CASTDGTLAGYEQYF.

This clonotype was seen a few times. The chain joins TRBV20-1 to TRBJ2-5; unclear D gene. V gave up 7 bases and J gave up 7 bases, with 4 bases separating them. The CDR3 sequence is 8 residues long. CDR1 DFQATT and CDR2 SNEGSKA come from the germline V gene (reference sequence). As DNA, the CDR3 is TGCAGTGTAGGGACCCAGTACTTC. Residues: CSVGTQYF.

In regard to this clonotype: Being one base from a much bigger clone, this may be a read error. The rearrangement links TRBV11-2 to TRBJ2-5; 7 nucleotides agree with TRBD2. Trimming removed 3 bases from V and 4 bases from J; junction bases left unmatched: 8. This CDR3 spans 15 amino acids. Germline CDR1 is SGHAT and CDR2 is FQNNGV. DNA for the CDR3: TGTGCCAGCAGCTTTGGAGCGGGGCGCCGAGAGACCCAGTACTTC. It specifies CASSFGAGRRETQYF.

This clonotype was counted between two and nine times. V is TRBV15 and J is TRBJ2-7, with 11 bases that match TRBD2. There are 16 residues in the CDR3. The ends lost 3 bases at V and 1 base at J; junction bases unmatched: 5. Germline CDR1 is LNHNV and CDR2 is YYDKDF (reference sequence). DNA of the CDR3: TGTGCCACCAGCAGCGCCGGGACTAGCGGATCCTACGAGCAGTACTTC. This encodes CATSSAGTSGSYEQYF.

This clonotype was seen many times. CDR3 sequence: CASSSAGGVYEQYF. DNA for the CDR3: TGTGCCAGCAGTTCAGCGGGAGGGGTCTACGAGCAGTACTTC. The genes are TRBV12-3 or TRBV12-4 and TRBJ2-7; 10 bases align to TRBD2. Trimming at V came to 4 bases and at J to 3 bases, leaving 3 bases not matched to a gene. The CDR3 runs 14 residues.